This entry concerns a single T cell receptor beta chain. These data come from a study of blood T cell repertoires in COVID-19. Clones were read by immunoSEQ multiplex PCR, and TCRdb kept only the in-frame ones, dropping some. Seen here are 35,000 to 50,000 clones, around 82% observed once, and the top ten hold over 9%. Germline-derived CDR1 and CDR2 are SGHDN and FVKESK. This CDR3 comprises 16 residues. V lost 5 bases, J lost 0 bases, and 7 bases stayed unmatched. The receptor was isolated from a human donor in a cohort sampled during active COVID-19. Sequencing input: peripheral blood. J is TRBJ1-3 and V is TRBV14; 7 bases are shared with TRBD1. CDR3 DNA: TGTGCCAGCAGCAAGGGACAGATTAACTCTGGAAACACCATATATTTT. Protein sequence: CASSKGQINSGNTIYF.